The clone carrying this T cell receptor (beta chain) was seen more than once but under ten times. This entry comes from a study of T cells after yellow fever vaccination. TCR cDNA, made by 5'RACE template switching, carried an added universal primer site and UMIs. From the 5' RACE reads, TCRdb called clonotypes with MiXCR, one entry per CDR3 protein. Of about 300,000 distinct CDR3 sequences in the sample, approximately 10% were seen once. Sequenced here: CD4+ T cells sorted from PBMCs, sampled 5 days after the yellow fever booster vaccination. The receptor was isolated from a man between 18 and 29 years old who received the YFV17D yellow fever vaccine.

CDR3 loop: CSVAQGWNTEAFF. For the CDR3, the DNA is TGCAGCGTCGCTCAAGGGTGGAACACTGAAGCTTTCTTT. This rearrangement joins TRBV29-1 to TRBJ1-1; D unclear. The CDR3 is made up of 13 amino acids. Germline CDR1 SQVTM, CDR2 ANQGSEA. Trimming pared 6 bases from V and 1 base from J, leaving 12 bases between.